This T cell receptor (beta chain) was captured in a study of cytomegalovirus exposure and HLA in healthy donors (dated 2017 in TCRdb). Study-wide context: According to an earlier analysis of a few hundred of the donors, roughly 180 million T cells yielded over 90 million unique TCR beta sequences and about 300 Gb of sequence data. Approximately 310 gigabases of sequencing data and tens of millions of unique TCR sequences were included in an early release covering over 600 HLA-typed donors. The genetic ancestry cluster associated with self-reported Caucasian donors included around four fifths of the 350 to 500 genotyped donors. The aim of the study was to test whether cataloging public T cell receptors could identify signatures of past pathogen exposure. The T cell repertoires of about 700 subjects were profiled by immunosequencing and related to cytomegalovirus serostatus. Along with the approximately 700-subject first cohort, a separate validation cohort of some 130 different subjects was used. The study combined high-throughput TCR immunosequencing, statistical association of individual TCRs with disease status, and machine learning to predict cytomegalovirus infection status. In a later analysis, previously published TCR beta repertoires from 550 to 750 donors were re-analyzed and high-resolution HLA genotyping was added so that TCR occurrence patterns could be studied. In the later analysis, no new phenotypic data were used to find candidate immune exposures; instead, reliance was placed on TCR beta sequences and their occurrence across donors. To decide whether each TCR beta V gene segment behaved as functional or pseudogenic, an earlier analysis of over 500 of the donors relied on high-throughput TCR beta sequencing. Donor age, sex, ethnicity and CMV serostatus were compiled together with the repertoire data. A later genetic analysis used genome-wide SNP genotypes for 398 of the 666 donors, treating that subset as a discovery cohort. All discovery cohort repertoires had been generated using a single sequencing platform. HLA typing covered class I and class II loci at four-digit resolution. Typing coverage differed by locus: A, B, C, DRB1 and DQB1 were typed in roughly 620-640 donors, DQA1 in about 550, DPA1 in approximately 610, and DPB1 in 450 to 490. Several DR-DQ haplotypes were treated as single units for association and clustering because of strong linkage in the cohort. On average, roughly 240,000 unique TCR beta nucleotide sequences were sequenced per donor among 398 genotyped donors of the cohort, with roughly 18% of those sequences being non-productive.

Receptor amplification or capture employed the immunoSEQ multiplex PCR assay. For the multiplex PCR, a mixture combining 60 forward primers for TCR Vbeta segments and 13 reverse primers for TCR Jbeta segments was used. A multiplex PCR assay on genomic DNA amplified the CDR3 region of rearranged TCR beta genes. Amplified TCR beta libraries were sequenced as 87-base-pair reads on the Illumina HiSeq System. Processing in the source paper ran as follows. In a later analysis, around 80 million unique TCR beta chains were counted across the 650 to 700 repertoires, and roughly 10 million of these chains were shared by at least two donors. A nearest-neighbor algorithm error-corrected the raw reads and collapsed the reads into unique sequences, merging closely related sequences to remove PCR and sequencing errors. CDR3 sequences were aligned to IMGT reference sequences to assign V, D and J gene segments. For a sequence to be retained, at least a six-nucleotide match to both a V gene segment and a J gene segment was required. Rearrangements were called productive when the CDR3 lacked stop codons and stayed in frame with V and J; all others were non-productive. CDR3 was defined by IMGT convention, running from the second conserved V-encoded cysteine to the conserved J-encoded phenylalanine. The earlier analysis of about 590 of the donors excluded sequences that lacked an unambiguous match to a single V gene segment. In an earlier analysis of several hundred of the donors, V segments were called functional above 56.7% productive rearrangements and were called segregating when the between-donor standard deviation exceeded 5%. A statistical classification framework was built to diagnose cytomegalovirus status from the catalog of TCR beta chain sequences. V and J gene assignment, in a later analysis, came from comparing TCR nucleotide sequences with IMGT/GENE-DB human TR gene sequences. Using the TCRdist pipeline, a later analysis assigned CDR3 sequences along with most-parsimonious VDJ recombination scenarios. A later analysis defined each TCR beta chain by its CDR3 amino acid sequence plus V-gene family, and excluded reads lacking a unique V-gene family. To address suspected cross-contamination and a sequencing artifact, a later analysis removed 450 to 700 highly shared, low-generation-probability nucleotide sequences. For each public chain, a later analysis derived a clonal expansion index from normalized ranks of inferred template counts within each repertoire. A later analysis computed generation probabilities with a VDJ recombination model fitted to out-of-frame rearrangements, and checked the results against IGoR. Hypergeometric tests were used in a later analysis to score TCR-TCR, TCR-HLA and TCR-CMV co-occurrence, with a repertoire-size bias correction applied to the TCR pairs. A later analysis estimated false discovery rates by permuting HLA or CMV assignments 20 times. In a later analysis, co-occurring TCRs were grouped using DBSCAN, with TCRdist sequence similarity added in when clustering inside HLA-allele-positive subsets. Repertoires with fewer than 30,000 or more than 120,000 public chains, plus five repertoires with anomalous nucleotide sharing, were excluded from co-occurrence clustering. Sourced from immuneACCESS, this table was stored by TCRdb with only in-frame sequences that have V and J called. A share of the clones is absent; for the studies checked, an unresolved V gene accounts for under half, and the remainder has no known explanation. V, J and clone size derive from that table, while D and trimming were established from the DNA sequence. The sample's table covers some 96,000 clones. 3% to 4% of the sample goes to the ten largest clones.

The CDR3 holds 16 amino acids from the cysteine to the phenylalanine. Kept here is only the CDR3 DNA, which spans 48 bases and is read in frame from base 1. Looking up the germline V gene yields CDR1 SGHVS and CDR2 FQNEAQ. Trimming at the junction amounts to 1 base on V and 4 bases on J, and the germline ends lie 16 bases apart. What the research found in general, with its limitations: The sequencing pipeline was judged likely to have produced a cluster of highly shared sequence variants as a technical artifact. Because HLA typing was missing for some donors at each locus, association tests included only the typed subset. The cohort was sequenced for TCR beta chains only, and without alpha or paired-chain data the features that could be detected were limited. A later analysis found that most CMV-associated TCR beta chains appeared HLA-restricted, with HLA associations seemingly driven largely by CMV exposure. Some 16 rarely observed V segments, including chromosome 9 orphons, were excluded from the earlier analysis of about 610 of the donors because counts were too low. Some IMGT-functional V segments, including TRBV6-2 and TRBV6-3, could not be told apart with the 87-base-pair reads, so those segments were excluded. In a later analysis, about 16,000 TCR beta sequences were associated with specific HLA alleles at a false discovery rate of 0.05. Most TCR sequences were seen in very few donors, while some public TCRs were found in many individuals. A few of the identified cytomegalovirus-associated TCR beta chains were confirmed in vitro to be specific for cytomegalovirus antigens. Several of the top co-occurrence clusters appeared to be linked to parvovirus B19, influenza, CMV and Epstein-Barr virus, according to a later analysis. A further reported finding was that TCR beta sequences accurately predicted the HLA-A and HLA-B alleles for most subjects in the first cohort. The authors suggested that the approach could potentially be generalized to other disease states and immunological phenotypes. A total of fewer than 200 TCR beta chains were listed by the study as associated with cytomegalovirus. In an earlier analysis of roughly 560 of the donors, most TCR beta V segments were observed in productive rearrangements about 87% or about 30% of the time, broadly matching IMGT annotations. In both the original and validation cohorts, the classifier was reported to diagnose cytomegalovirus status with high specificity and sensitivity. Assigning TCR associations to individual alleles was difficult when HLA alleles, especially DR and DQ, strongly co-occurred. In a later analysis, TCR association rates were found to vary across HLA loci, with the most associated TCRs seen for DRB1 alleles and the fewest for HLA-C alleles. Linkage disequilibrium might explain the correlated functional status among segregating V segments, but an unknown experimental factor could not be excluded. Immune exposure information for the cohort was limited to CMV serostatus. In a later genetic analysis, a missense DCLRE1C variant was associated with V-gene and J-gene trimming of TCR beta chains, and the association was replicated in an independent cohort. Compared with the approximately 670-donor mean, donors in an Asian-associated ancestry cluster had fewer N-insertions in productive TCRs, according to a later genetic analysis. In a later analysis, HLA-associated TCR beta chains showed more clonal expansion and lower generation probabilities than non-associated chains that were equally common. Sequencing depth was assumed to be roughly uniform across donors in the presence/absence analyses, though that assumption may not hold.

Comment on this clone: Its recognized antigen is unknown.

The cohort was made up of roughly 670 healthy bone marrow donors. All cohort members were sampled while nominally healthy, although unrecorded immune exposures were likely present. The donor tested CMV seronegative, placing the donor among the 300 to 400 seronegative members of the cohort. A peripheral blood sample was provided by each donor, and peripheral blood mononuclear cells were used for TCR beta sequencing. Genomic DNA extraction from the blood cell samples was performed with the Qiagen DNeasy Blood Extraction Kit. The chain uses TRBV7-8 and TRBJ1-1, with the D gene not clear enough to name. This receptor was obtained from a woman between 25 and 40 years old in good health and CMV-seronegative. The source material was PBMCs. The nucleotide sequence is TGTGCCAGCAGCTTAGTTCTGAAACTCACCCGCACTGAAGCTTTCTTT. Its protein product is CASSLVLKLTRTEAFF.